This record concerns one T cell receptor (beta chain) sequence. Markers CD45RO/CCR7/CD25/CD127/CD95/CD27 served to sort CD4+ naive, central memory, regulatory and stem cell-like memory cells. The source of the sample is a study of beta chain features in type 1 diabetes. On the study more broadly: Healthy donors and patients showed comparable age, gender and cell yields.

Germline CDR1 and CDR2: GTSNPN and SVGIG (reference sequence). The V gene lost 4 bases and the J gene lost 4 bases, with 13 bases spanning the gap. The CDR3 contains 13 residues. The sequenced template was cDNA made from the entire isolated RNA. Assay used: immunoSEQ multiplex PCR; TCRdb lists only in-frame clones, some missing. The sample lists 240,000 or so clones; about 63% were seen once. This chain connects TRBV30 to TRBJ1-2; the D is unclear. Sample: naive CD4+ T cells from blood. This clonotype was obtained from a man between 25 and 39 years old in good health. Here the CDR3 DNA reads TGTGCCTGGATTTCGGTGTTGGGCTATGGCTACACCTTC. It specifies CAWISVLGYGYTF.